A selection of T cell receptor beta chains follows, all from one sample in a study of shared clonotypes between healthy human individuals. Profiled with immunoSEQ multiplex PCR; TCRdb holds only in-frame clones, not every one. The table shows 1,400,000 or so clones, with approximately 98.5% occurring only once. The sequencing input was naive CD4+ T cells sorted from blood. The source of these receptors is a man aged 30-40 years in good health. CDR3s include the opening cysteine and the closing phenylalanine or tryptophan. The D gene is left open where the match is weak. The size entry is marked missing in some rows and otherwise reads once, few, many or a size class.

j_gene: TRBJ1-4; len: 14; abundance: .; v_gene: TRBV25-1; d_gene: .; CDR3aa: CASSVMGTNEKLFF; CDR3nt: TGTGCCAGCAGTGTTATGGGAACTAATGAAAAACTGTTTTTT
j_gene: TRBJ1-2; len: 13; abundance: .; v_gene: TRBV5-1; d_gene: .; CDR3aa: CASSTDSNYGYTF; CDR3nt: TGCGCCAGCAGCACCGACAGTAACTATGGCTACACCTTC
j_gene: TRBJ1-2; len: 15; abundance: .; v_gene: TRBV19; d_gene: TRBD1; CDR3aa: CASSPGTAASKGYTF; CDR3nt: TGTGCCAGTAGCCCCGGGACAGCCGCCTCTAAAGGCTACACCTTC
j_gene: TRBJ1-4; len: 15; abundance: once; v_gene: TRBV5-4; d_gene: .; CDR3aa: CASSLAGPHNEKLFF; CDR3nt: TGTGCCAGCAGCTTGGCAGGGCCGCATAATGAAAAACTGTTTTTT
j_gene: TRBJ2-5; len: 12; abundance: .; v_gene: TRBV10-1; d_gene: .; CDR3aa: CATKLPTETQYF; CDR3nt: TGCGCCACCAAACTCCCGACTGAGACCCAGTACTTC
j_gene: TRBJ2-1; len: 13; abundance: .; v_gene: TRBV11-2; d_gene: .; CDR3aa: CASSLGLYNEQFF; CDR3nt: TGTGCCAGCAGCTTAGGTTTATACAATGAGCAGTTCTTC
j_gene: TRBJ2-1; len: 15; abundance: .; v_gene: TRBV6-5; d_gene: .; CDR3aa: CASSYGLTSYNEQFF; CDR3nt: TGTGCCAGCAGTTACGGGTTAACCTCCTACAATGAGCAGTTCTTC
j_gene: TRBJ2-7; len: 14; abundance: .; v_gene: TRBV27; d_gene: .; CDR3aa: CASSFRATPYEQYF; CDR3nt: TGTGCCAGCAGTTTCCGCGCCACCCCCTACGAGCAGTACTTC
j_gene: TRBJ2-4; len: 17; abundance: once; v_gene: TRBV15; d_gene: TRBD1; CDR3aa: CATSRDGTGGSKNIQYF; CDR3nt: TGTGCCACCAGCAGAGATGGGACAGGGGGTTCCAAAAACATTCAGTACTTC
j_gene: TRBJ2-2; len: 15; abundance: once; v_gene: TRBV7-8; d_gene: .; CDR3aa: CASILDRWNTGELFF; CDR3nt: .
j_gene: TRBJ1-3; len: 19; abundance: .; v_gene: TRBV10-3; d_gene: .; CDR3aa: CATRGQDGRAGWSGNTIYF; CDR3nt: TGTGCCACCCGGGGGCAGGACGGAAGGGCGGGTTGGTCTGGAAACACCATATATTTT
j_gene: TRBJ2-4; len: 15; abundance: .; v_gene: TRBV18; d_gene: TRBD1; CDR3aa: CASSPRQGAGDIQYF; CDR3nt: TGTGCCAGCTCACCACGACAGGGGGCCGGAGACATTCAGTACTTC
j_gene: TRBJ2-1; len: 16; abundance: .; v_gene: TRBV12-2; d_gene: .; CDR3aa: CASRLAGGYSHNEQFF; CDR3nt: TGTGCAAGTCGCTTAGCTGGGGGGTACTCCCACAATGAGCAGTTCTTC
j_gene: TRBJ2-5; len: 13; abundance: .; v_gene: TRBV2; d_gene: .; CDR3aa: CASSEGGWETQYF; CDR3nt: TGTGCCAGCAGTGAAGGGGGCTGGGAGACCCAGTACTTC
j_gene: TRBJ1-2; len: 15; abundance: .; v_gene: TRBV6-6; d_gene: .; CDR3aa: CASNQRFGTPWGYTF; CDR3nt: TGTGCCAGCAACCAACGTTTTGGGACCCCGTGGGGCTACACCTTC
j_gene: TRBJ2-3; len: 17; abundance: .; v_gene: TRBV7-3; d_gene: .; CDR3aa: CASSLWFTGFGLDTQYF; CDR3nt: TGTGCCAGCAGCTTGTGGTTCACGGGTTTTGGGTTGGATACGCAGTATTTT
j_gene: TRBJ2-5; len: 11; abundance: .; v_gene: TRBV5-6; d_gene: .; CDR3aa: CASSLAETQYF; CDR3nt: TGTGCCAGCAGCTTGGCAGAGACCCAGTACTTC
j_gene: TRBJ2-5; len: 13; abundance: .; v_gene: TRBV6-5; d_gene: .; CDR3aa: CASSPGARETQYF; CDR3nt: TGTGCCAGCAGCCCTGGGGCGCGGGAGACCCAGTACTTC
j_gene: TRBJ2-5; len: 14; abundance: .; v_gene: TRBV11-2; d_gene: .; CDR3aa: CASSTPPIRETQYF; CDR3nt: TGTGCCAGCAGCACGCCGCCTATCAGGGAGACCCAGTACTTC
j_gene: TRBJ2-1; len: 14; abundance: few; v_gene: TRBV18; d_gene: .; CDR3aa: CASSPSGDVNEQFF; CDR3nt: TGTGCCAGCTCCCCCTCGGGGGACGTTAATGAGCAGTTCTTC
j_gene: TRBJ2-7; len: 14; abundance: once; v_gene: TRBV9; d_gene: .; CDR3aa: CASSVSGRFDEQYF; CDR3nt: TGTGCCAGCAGCGTCTCCGGGAGATTTGACGAGCAGTACTTC
j_gene: TRBJ2-6; len: 16; abundance: .; v_gene: TRBV6-1; d_gene: TRBD1; CDR3aa: CASIDRAFSGANVLTF; CDR3nt: TGTGCCAGCATTGACAGGGCGTTCTCTGGGGCCAACGTCCTGACTTTC
j_gene: TRBJ2-6; len: 19; abundance: .; v_gene: TRBV11-1; d_gene: .; CDR3aa: CASSFRGGTVHSGANVLTF; CDR3nt: TGTGCCAGCAGCTTCCGGGGAGGGACAGTCCACTCTGGGGCCAACGTCCTGACTTTC
j_gene: TRBJ2-3; len: 13; abundance: .; v_gene: TRBV7-2; d_gene: .; CDR3aa: CASSLYNTDTQYF; CDR3nt: TGTGCCAGCAGCTTGTATAACACAGATACGCAGTATTTT
j_gene: TRBJ1-5; len: 16; abundance: .; v_gene: TRBV4-1; d_gene: .; CDR3aa: CASSQDSQTFDQPQHF; CDR3nt: TGCGCCAGCAGCCAAGATTCGCAGACGTTCGATCAGCCCCAGCATTTT
j_gene: TRBJ2-7; len: 14; abundance: .; v_gene: TRBV5-5; d_gene: TRBD1; CDR3aa: CASSVTGGSYEQYF; CDR3nt: TGTGCCAGCAGCGTCACAGGGGGCTCCTACGAGCAGTACTTC
j_gene: TRBJ2-7; len: 14; abundance: .; v_gene: TRBV6-5; d_gene: TRBD1; CDR3aa: CASSRQGIGYEQYF; CDR3nt: TGTGCCAGCAGTAGACAGGGGATTGGCTACGAGCAGTACTTC
j_gene: TRBJ2-7; len: 16; abundance: .; v_gene: TRBV5-4; d_gene: TRBD2; CDR3aa: CASSLQASGSSYEQYF; CDR3nt: TGTGCCAGCAGCTTGCAGGCTAGCGGGAGTTCCTACGAGCAGTACTTC
j_gene: TRBJ2-3; len: 16; abundance: .; v_gene: TRBV18; d_gene: .; CDR3aa: CASSPQRDTYTDTQYF; CDR3nt: TGTGCCAGCTCACCACAAAGGGACACGTACACAGATACGCAGTATTTT
j_gene: TRBJ2-1; len: 14; abundance: .; v_gene: TRBV2; d_gene: TRBD2; CDR3aa: CASTLAGSYNEQFF; CDR3nt: TGTGCCAGCACACTAGCGGGCTCCTACAATGAGCAGTTCTTC
j_gene: TRBJ1-1; len: 13; abundance: .; v_gene: TRBV28; d_gene: .; CDR3aa: CASRDTPPLGAFF; CDR3nt: TGTGCCAGCAGGGACACTCCTCCCCTTGGCGCTTTCTTT
j_gene: TRBJ2-6; len: 19; abundance: .; v_gene: TRBV18; d_gene: .; CDR3aa: CASSPLEFGGPAGANVLTF; CDR3nt: TGTGCCAGCTCACCATTGGAGTTCGGAGGGCCGGCTGGGGCCAACGTCCTGACTTTC
j_gene: TRBJ2-1; len: 14; abundance: .; v_gene: TRBV7-9; d_gene: TRBD1; CDR3aa: CACPGQGSYNEQFF; CDR3nt: TGTGCCTGCCCGGGACAGGGCTCCTACAATGAGCAGTTCTTC
j_gene: TRBJ2-7; len: 16; abundance: .; v_gene: TRBV7-6; d_gene: .; CDR3aa: CASSFGAGTQAYEQYF; CDR3nt: .
j_gene: TRBJ1-3; len: 16; abundance: .; v_gene: TRBV5-6; d_gene: .; CDR3aa: CASSQNGGNPRNTIYF; CDR3nt: TGTGCCAGCAGCCAAAATGGCGGGAACCCTCGAAACACCATATATTTT
j_gene: TRBJ2-1; len: 15; abundance: .; v_gene: TRBV7-2; d_gene: TRBD2; CDR3aa: CASSLSGSSYNEQFF; CDR3nt: TGTGCCAGCAGCCTTAGCGGGAGCTCCTACAATGAGCAGTTCTTC
j_gene: TRBJ2-1; len: 16; abundance: .; v_gene: TRBV29-1; d_gene: TRBD2; CDR3aa: CSVDYESGLVSNEQFF; CDR3nt: TGCAGCGTTGATTACGAATCGGGACTAGTCTCGAATGAGCAGTTCTTC
j_gene: TRBJ2-7; len: 15; abundance: .; v_gene: TRBV5-1; d_gene: TRBD2; CDR3aa: CASSLGLAGNYEQYF; CDR3nt: TGCGCCAGCAGCTTGGGGCTAGCGGGGAACTACGAGCAGTACTTC
j_gene: TRBJ2-3; len: 11; abundance: .; v_gene: TRBV20-1; d_gene: .; CDR3aa: CSARLGDTQYF; CDR3nt: TGCAGTGCTAGATTAGGAGATACGCAGTATTTT
j_gene: TRBJ2-7; len: 13; abundance: .; v_gene: TRBV28; d_gene: TRBD1; CDR3aa: CASSNHRGYEQYF; CDR3nt: TGTGCCAGCAGTAATCACAGGGGGTACGAGCAGTACTTC
j_gene: TRBJ2-7; len: 15; abundance: .; v_gene: TRBV28; d_gene: .; CDR3aa: CASSWGRDWSYEQYF; CDR3nt: TGTGCCAGCAGTTGGGGCAGGGATTGGTCCTACGAGCAGTACTTC
j_gene: TRBJ1-3; len: 13; abundance: .; v_gene: TRBV6-5; d_gene: .; CDR3aa: CASKGDVGNTIYF; CDR3nt: TGTGCCAGCAAGGGGGACGTCGGAAACACCATATATTTT
j_gene: TRBJ2-2; len: 17; abundance: .; v_gene: TRBV5-6; d_gene: TRBD1; CDR3aa: CASSLALRGQGTGELFF; CDR3nt: TGTGCCAGCAGCTTGGCCCTGAGGGGGCAGGGCACCGGGGAGCTGTTTTTT
j_gene: TRBJ2-1; len: 20; abundance: .; v_gene: TRBV10-2; d_gene: TRBD1; CDR3aa: CASSEPGQGVRSSSYNEQFF; CDR3nt: TGCGCCAGCAGCGAGCCGGGACAGGGGGTGAGGAGCAGCTCCTACAATGAGCAGTTCTTC
j_gene: TRBJ2-3; len: 14; abundance: .; v_gene: TRBV14; d_gene: .; CDR3aa: CASSPRGGTDTQYF; CDR3nt: TGTGCCAGCAGCCCCAGGGGGGGCACAGATACGCAGTATTTT
j_gene: TRBJ1-1; len: 15; abundance: .; v_gene: TRBV28; d_gene: .; CDR3aa: CASTGTGTRDTEAFF; CDR3nt: TGTGCCAGCACCGGGACGGGGACGAGGGACACTGAAGCTTTCTTT
j_gene: TRBJ2-2; len: 15; abundance: once; v_gene: TRBV7-9; d_gene: TRBD1; CDR3aa: CASSLGDRDTGELFF; CDR3nt: TGTGCCAGCAGCTTAGGGGACAGAGACACCGGGGAGCTGTTTTTT
j_gene: TRBJ2-5; len: 15; abundance: .; v_gene: TRBV18; d_gene: TRBD1; CDR3aa: CASSPRTGEKETQYF; CDR3nt: TGTGCCAGCTCACCACGGACAGGGGAAAAGGAGACCCAGTACTTC
j_gene: TRBJ1-1; len: 16; abundance: .; v_gene: TRBV5-1; d_gene: .; CDR3aa: CASRPGDRSMNTEAFF; CDR3nt: TGCGCCAGCAGACCAGGCGACAGGTCCATGAACACTGAAGCTTTCTTT
j_gene: TRBJ2-7; len: 14; abundance: .; v_gene: TRBV5-1; d_gene: TRBD2; CDR3aa: CASSYGTSVYEQYF; CDR3nt: TGCGCCAGCAGCTACGGGACTAGCGTCTACGAGCAGTACTTC
j_gene: TRBJ2-1; len: 14; abundance: .; v_gene: TRBV18; d_gene: .; CDR3aa: CASSPEKSYNEQFF; CDR3nt: TGTGCCAGCTCACCGGAGAAGTCCTACAATGAGCAGTTCTTC